This TCR beta chain is drawn from a study of blood T cell repertoires in COVID-19. In this sample, this clone turned up a few times. The ends were cut back, 0 bases at V and 2 bases at J, with 9 bases in the middle. The CDR3 sequence is 14 residues long. Germline V gives CDR1 SGHRS, CDR2 YFSETQ. Per the authors' pipeline: Reference gene primer amplification in the assay estimated nucleated cell counts. Only in-frame clones appear in the TCRdb table, and some are missing; sequencing was by immunoSEQ multiplex PCR. V, J and clone size were drawn from that table, and D and trimming were deduced from the DNA. The repertoire holds 100,000 to 120,000 clones, with roughly 76% as singletons.

This TCR came from an older woman with acute or convalescent COVID-19. Sequencing input: peripheral blood. This chain links TRBV5-1 with TRBJ2-7, with TRBD1 as a possible D gene (6 bases). CDR3 residues: CASSLGGQTYEQYF. The CDR3 coding sequence is TGCGCCAGCAGCTTGGGGGGACAAACCTACGAGCAGTACTTC.